This T cell receptor (beta chain) was captured in a study of T cells in localized non-small cell lung cancer. General study results and limits: In the blood, greater T cell density corresponded to longer overall survival. Adjacent lung held a median roughly 54 of the top 100 tumor clones.

V lost 3 bases and J lost 4, with 15 bases in between. The germline gives CDR1 LNHDA, CDR2 SQIVND (reference sequence). The CDR3 has 15 amino acids. Some clones are missing from TCRdb's copy, which holds only in-frame ones; the method was immunoSEQ multiplex PCR. The sample carries approximately 1,500 clones, 20% to 25% recorded once. With regard to this clone: No antigen is known for it.

The clonotype originates from a man aged 35-69 years with stage III squamous cell lung carcinoma. The starting material was lung tumor tissue, obtained before any cancer treatment. This rearrangement joins TRBV19 to TRBJ2-5, with D perhaps matching TRBD2 (5 bases). The CDR3 spells CASSISGIGLETQYF. The CDR3 region has the DNA TGTGCCAGTAGTATTTCGGGGATTGGGTTAGAGACCCAGTACTTC.